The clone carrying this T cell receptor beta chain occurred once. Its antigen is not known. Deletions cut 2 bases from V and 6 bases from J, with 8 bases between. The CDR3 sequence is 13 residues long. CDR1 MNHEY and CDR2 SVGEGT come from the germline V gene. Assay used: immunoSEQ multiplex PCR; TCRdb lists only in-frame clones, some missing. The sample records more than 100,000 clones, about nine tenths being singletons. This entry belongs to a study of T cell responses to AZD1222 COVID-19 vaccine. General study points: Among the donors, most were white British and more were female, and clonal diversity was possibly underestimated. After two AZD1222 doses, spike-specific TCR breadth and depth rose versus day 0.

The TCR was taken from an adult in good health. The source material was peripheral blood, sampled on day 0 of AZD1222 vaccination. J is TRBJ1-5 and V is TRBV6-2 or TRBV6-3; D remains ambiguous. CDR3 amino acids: CASSYIRVQPQHF. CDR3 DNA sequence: TGTGCCAGCAGTTACATTCGGGTTCAGCCCCAGCATTTT.